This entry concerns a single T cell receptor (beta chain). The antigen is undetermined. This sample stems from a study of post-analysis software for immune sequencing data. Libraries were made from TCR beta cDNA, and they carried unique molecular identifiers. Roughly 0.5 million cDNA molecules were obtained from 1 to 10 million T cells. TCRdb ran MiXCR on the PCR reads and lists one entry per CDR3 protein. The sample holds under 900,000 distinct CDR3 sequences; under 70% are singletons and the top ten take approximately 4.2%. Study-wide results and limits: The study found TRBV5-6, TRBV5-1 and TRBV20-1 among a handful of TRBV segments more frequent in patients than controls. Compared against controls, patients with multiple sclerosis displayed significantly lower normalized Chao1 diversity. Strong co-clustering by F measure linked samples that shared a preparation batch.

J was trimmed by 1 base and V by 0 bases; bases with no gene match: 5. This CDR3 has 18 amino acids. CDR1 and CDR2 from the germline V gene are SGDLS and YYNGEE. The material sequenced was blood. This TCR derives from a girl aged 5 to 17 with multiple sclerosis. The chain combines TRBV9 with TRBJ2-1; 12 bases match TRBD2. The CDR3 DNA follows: TGTGCCAGCAGCGTAGCTACGGGACTAGCGGGTTCCTACAATGAGCAGTTCTTC. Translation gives CASSVATGLAGSYNEQFF.